This paragraph reports one T cell receptor beta chain. No antigen is known for it. V lost 5 bases to trimming and J lost 4 bases; unmatched junction nucleotides: 7. The germline V gene has CDR1 GTSNPN and CDR2 SVGIG (reference sequence). The CDR3 totals 14 residues. This entry is derived from a study of T cell responses to AZD1222 COVID-19 vaccine. The table came from immunoSEQ multiplex PCR; TCRdb's copy has only in-frame clones and leaves some out. The sample has 150,000 to 200,000 clones, approximately 94% seen once. Study-level findings and limits: Spike as a whole was targeted by vaccine-associated CD4 TCRs, dominant at 160-218 and 743-854. Just a handful of AZD1222 recipients tested seropositive at baseline.

The receptor comes from an adult who received the MenACWY meningococcal vaccine as a control. This specimen was peripheral blood, taken 28 days after the second dose of the MenACWY control vaccine. This chain uses TRBV30 with TRBJ1-2, with 10 bases lining up with TRBD1. The CDR3 loop is CAWGTGAGSYGYTF. In DNA, the CDR3 is TGTGCCTGGGGGACAGGGGCTGGGAGCTATGGCTACACCTTC.